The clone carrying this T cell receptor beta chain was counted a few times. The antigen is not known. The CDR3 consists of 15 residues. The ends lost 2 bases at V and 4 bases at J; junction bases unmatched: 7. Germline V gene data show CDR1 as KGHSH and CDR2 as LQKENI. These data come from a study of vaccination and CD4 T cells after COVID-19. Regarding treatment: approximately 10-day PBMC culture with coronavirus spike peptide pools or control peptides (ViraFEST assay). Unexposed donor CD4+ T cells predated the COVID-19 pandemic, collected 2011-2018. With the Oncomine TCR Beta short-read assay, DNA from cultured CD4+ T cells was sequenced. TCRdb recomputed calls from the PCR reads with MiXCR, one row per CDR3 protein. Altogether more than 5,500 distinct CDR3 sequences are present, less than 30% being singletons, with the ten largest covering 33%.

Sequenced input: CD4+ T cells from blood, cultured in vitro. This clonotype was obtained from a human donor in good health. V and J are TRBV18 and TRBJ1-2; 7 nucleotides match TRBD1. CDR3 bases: TGTGCCAGCTCACCATCCGGGACAGCGAGCTATGGCTACACCTTC. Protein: CASSPSGTASYGYTF. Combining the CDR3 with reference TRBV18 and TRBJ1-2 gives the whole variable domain NAGVMQNPRHLVRRRGQEARLRCSPMKGHSHVYWYRQLPEEGLKFMVYLQKENIIDESGMPKERFSAEFPKEGPSILRIQQVVRGDSAAYFCASSPSGTASYGYTFGSGTRLTVV.